Below are 7 T cell receptor beta chains sequenced from a single sample in a study of blood T cell repertoires in COVID-19. Generated by immunoSEQ multiplex PCR, the TCRdb table keeps only in-frame clones and is missing some. The profile shows some 400,000 clones, approximately 80% of them singletons. The sample consisted of peripheral blood. Source of these receptors: a human donor with acute or convalescent COVID-19. The donor label of this sample is uncertain.

This chain uses TRBV18 with TRBJ1-2; 12 bases agree with TRBD1. Unmatched junction bases numbered 8, after V lost 3 bases and J lost 6 bases. The CDR3 is 16 amino acids. The germline gives CDR1 KGHSH, CDR2 LQKENI. The DNA for the CDR3 is TGTGCCAGCTCACCGAACCGGGACAGGGGGCTGAATGGCTACACCTTC. Its protein product is CASSPNRDRGLNGYTF.

This chain joins TRBV2 and TRBJ1-1; TRBD1 matches at 7 bases. CDR3 length: 14 amino acids. Trimming took 6 bases from V and 7 from J; bases not matched to a gene: 11. The germline CDR1 and CDR2 sequences are SNHLY and FYNNEI. The CDR3 DNA sequence: TGTGCCAGCAGGGATAGACAGGGCTCAGGTGAAGCTTTCTTT. This encodes CASRDRQGSGEAFF.

This chain joins TRBV6-4 and TRBJ2-3; 7 bases match TRBD2. Looked up from germline, CDR1 is MRHNA and CDR2 is SNTAGT. This CDR3 has 16 amino acids. J gave up 2 bases and V 0 bases, and 5 bases lay outside the gene matches. CDR3 bases: TGTGCCAGCAGTGACTCTCACGCGGGAGACACAGATACGCAGTATTTT. This sequence encodes CASSDSHAGDTDTQYF.

This clone came up once. The chain carries TRBV6-5 and TRBJ2-3; possibly TRBD1 for D (5 bases). V lost 6 bases and J 0 bases, leaving 13 bases between the germline ends. This CDR3 is 15 amino acids long. Germline assignment: CDR1 MNHEY and CDR2 SVGAGI. DNA of the CDR3: TGTGCCAGCAGCGACGACAGACTGAGCACAGATACGCAGTATTTT. It translates to CASSDDRLSTDTQYF.

The chain has TRBV13 and TRBJ2-7, with 8 bases that match TRBD1. Germline trimming cut 5 bases from V and 5 bases from J; bases unmatched to any gene: 8. The CDR3 sequence is 14 residues long. CDR1 is PRHDT and CDR2 is FYEKMQ in the germline V gene (reference sequence). The CDR3 loop is CASSDRDRRHEQYF. CDR3 nucleotide sequence: TGTGCCAGCAGCGACCGGGACAGGCGCCACGAGCAGTACTTC.

Turning to this clone: Other DNA sequences of this sample code for an identical CDR3. The chain couples TRBV5-1 to TRBJ1-4; 7 nucleotides line up with TRBD1. After removal of 0 bases from V and 7 bases from J, the junction contained 3 bases not matched to a gene. From germline, CDR1 is SGHRS and CDR2 YFSETQ. This CDR3 region has 14 residues. CDR3 DNA sequence: TGCGCCAGCAGCTTGGGACAGGGAAGTGAAAAACTGTTTTTT. This gives the protein CASSLGQGSEKLFF.

The chain is built from TRBV28 and TRBJ1-4, with D uncertain. Germline V gene sequence: CDR1 MDHEN, CDR2 SYDVKM. Trimming left V 4 bases short and J 0 bases short, with 15 bases between. The CDR3 is 17 amino acids. The CDR3, as DNA: TGTGCCAGCAGTTATTCGGGAGTGAGTGCAACTAATGAAAAACTGTTTTTT. It specifies CASSYSGVSATNEKLFF.